These T cell receptor beta chains were read from a single sample in a study of OX40 agonist ivuxolimab in advanced cancers. Profiled with immunoSEQ multiplex PCR; TCRdb holds only in-frame clones, not every one. The sample lists about 80,000 clones, around 83% occurring once. Sequencing used CD4+ or CD8+ T cells sorted from blood, obtained in a trial of the OX40 agonist ivuxolimab. All receptors come from an adult with an advanced solid tumor such as melanoma, head and neck, liver or kidney cancer. Each CDR3 is given with its conserved first and last residue. Fields, in order: J gene, clone size, D gene, V gene, CDR3 protein, CDR3 DNA. A D gene is named only where the DNA matches it firmly. For some rows the clone size is stated as once, few or many, or as a class when expanded; others skip it.

TRBJ2-1 - TRBD2 TRBV4-3 CASSHPRRDYLRNEQFF TGCGCCAGCAGCCATCCGCGAAGGGACTACCTCCGCAATGAGCAGTTCTTC
TRBJ1-6 - - TRBV28 CASSIMSSPLHF TGTGCCAGCAGCATAATGTCCTCACCCCTCCACTTT
TRBJ2-1 - TRBD2 TRBV6-5 CASTMSGRKSDEQFF TGTGCCAGCACAATGAGCGGGAGGAAGTCAGATGAGCAGTTCTTC
TRBJ2-5 - - TRBV6-1 CASRVIHGGETQYF TGTGCCAGCAGAGTGATCCACGGTGGGGAGACCCAGTACTTC
TRBJ2-3 - - TRBV5-8 CASSFRSRGDTQYF TGTGCCAGCAGCTTTAGGAGTCGGGGAGATACGCAGTATTTT
TRBJ2-3 - TRBD1 TRBV7-6 CASSKNGQGATDTQYF TGTGCCAGCAGCAAAAACGGACAGGGGGCTACAGATACGCAGTATTTT
TRBJ1-5 - - TRBV19 CASSLGQGGNQPQHF TGTGCCAGTAGTTTAGGGCAGGGAGGCAATCAGCCCCAGCATTTT
TRBJ1-1 - TRBD1 TRBV10-3 CAIRQGFSLARAFF TGTGCCATTAGACAGGGCTTTTCCCTCGCTCGAGCTTTCTTT
TRBJ2-1 - - TRBV28 CASSPSVANEQFF TGTGCCAGCAGTCCCTCCGTGGCCAATGAGCAGTTCTTC
TRBJ2-7 once - TRBV10-3 CAISSAGDRYEQYF TGTGCCATCAGTTCCGCAGGGGACCGGTACGAGCAGTACTTC
TRBJ1-1 - - TRBV18 CASSPSTDMNTEAFF TGTGCCAGCTCACCATCAACAGACATGAACACTGAAGCTTTCTTT
TRBJ1-1 - - TRBV6-1 CASSGLIGNTEAFF TGTGCCAGCAGTGGACTGATAGGTAACACTGAAGCTTTCTTT
TRBJ2-1 - TRBD1 TRBV19 CASGTGGKDNEQFF TGTGCCAGTGGGACAGGGGGTAAGGACAATGAGCAGTTCTTC
TRBJ2-2 - TRBD2 TRBV7-3 CASTLGGTNTGELFF TGTGCCAGCACCCTGGGAGGGACGAACACCGGGGAGCTGTTTTTT
TRBJ1-2 - - TRBV6-6 CASSYDDLGYTF TGTGCCAGCAGTTACGATGACCTCGGCTACACCTTC
TRBJ1-4 - - TRBV29-1 CSVARGDEKLFF TGCAGCGTTGCCAGGGGAGATGAAAAACTGTTTTTT
TRBJ2-5 - - TRBV10-3 CAISESAAIQETQYF TGTGCCATCAGTGAATCGGCGGCCATCCAAGAGACCCAGTACTTC
TRBJ2-3 few - TRBV21-1 CASSSPRTGKADTQYF TGTGCCAGCAGCTCCCCTCGGACAGGGAAAGCAGATACGCAGTATTTT
TRBJ1-5 - - TRBV19 CASKGDVASRPQHF TGTGCCAGTAAGGGAGACGTAGCGTCAAGGCCCCAGCATTTT
TRBJ2-1 - - TRBV2 CASSSRLSRTDNEQFF TGTGCCAGCAGTTCCCGACTTAGCCGTACAGACAATGAGCAGTTCTTC
TRBJ2-3 - - TRBV11-2 CASSLAQGRATDTQYF TGTGCCAGCAGCTTAGCTCAGGGGCGGGCCACAGATACGCAGTATTTT
TRBJ1-5 - - TRBV19 CATQRGNQPQHF TGTGCCACCCAAAGGGGGAATCAGCCCCAGCATTTT
TRBJ1-5 - - TRBV5-8 CASSYDSNQPQHF TGTGCCAGCAGCTACGACAGCAATCAGCCCCAGCATTTT
TRBJ2-5 - - TRBV5-6 CASSSGGTQYF TGTGCCAGCAGCTCAGGAGGGACCCAGTACTTC
TRBJ2-5 - - TRBV4-1 CASSPGTTQETQYF TGCGCCAGCAGCCCTGGGACAACCCAGGAGACCCAGTACTTC
TRBJ1-2 - TRBD1 TRBV14 CASSHLGTVANYGYTF TGTGCCAGCAGCCACCTGGGGACAGTCGCTAACTATGGCTACACCTTC
TRBJ2-4 - - TRBV6-1 CASSEDDSFLAKNIQYF TGTGCCAGCAGTGAAGACGACAGCTTTTTAGCCAAAAACATTCAGTACTTC
TRBJ2-2 - - TRBV7-6 CASSLNTGELFF TGTGCCAGCAGTCTGAACACCGGGGAGCTGTTTTTT
TRBJ2-3 once - TRBV10-1 CASSPGQGGTDTQYF TGCGCCAGCAGCCCGGGACAAGGGGGTACAGATACGCAGTATTTT
TRBJ2-3 - - TRBV18 CASSPPGEDTQYF TGTGCCAGCTCACCACCGGGGGAAGATACGCAGTATTTT
TRBJ1-2 once TRBD1 TRBV6-6 CASTGDRGHGYTF TGTGCCAGCACCGGTGACAGGGGGCATGGCTACACCTTC